This TCR beta chain was sequenced during a study of blood T cell repertoires in COVID-19. The wider study: Donors in the United States, Italy and Spain gave samples during acute or convalescent COVID-19. T cells, B-cell-depleted T cells, or PBMCs supplied cDNA or gDNA.

Germline assignment: CDR1 MDHEN and CDR2 SYDVKM. The length of the CDR3 is 13 residues. V lost 7 bases and J 4 bases, leaving 11 bases between the germline ends. In the original processing: Researchers report that nucleated cell counts were estimated from reference gene primer amplification. Profiling relied on immunoSEQ multiplex PCR, and the TCRdb table lists in-frame clones only, not all of them. V and J calls and clone size are given by that table; D and trimming were obtained from the DNA. Of 200,000 or so clones detected, roughly 80% appear once; the ten largest clones hold about 18%. The clonotype comes from a man aged 60 to 69 with active or convalescent COVID-19. The chain joins TRBV28 to TRBJ1-5; D remains unclear. The sequenced material came from peripheral blood. The DNA for the CDR3 is TGTGCCAGCACCCCAGGAGGGAATCAGCCCCAGCATTTT. This sequence encodes CASTPGGNQPQHF.